This TCR beta chain was sequenced in a study of cytomegalovirus exposure and HLA in healthy donors. This clone was seen just once. Per germline, CDR1 MDHEN and CDR2 SYDVKM. This CDR3 has 12 residues. Trimming removed 7 bases from V and 7 bases from J, with 11 bases in between. It was with 60 Vbeta and 13 Jbeta primers that the PCR ran. Clones were sequenced by immunoSEQ multiplex PCR, and TCRdb holds only the in-frame ones, with some missing. The table lists 58,000 or so clones, 65% to 75% of them singletons. The chain couples TRBV28 to TRBJ1-3; no clear D. The clonotype originates from a man aged 50 to 59 in good health and CMV-seropositive. Sequenced sample: PBMCs. DNA for the CDR3: TGTGCCAGCATGGGGAGCGCGAACACCATATATTTT. Protein: CASMGSANTIYF. The variable domain in full, completed from reference TRBV28 and TRBJ1-3, reads DVKVTQSSRYLVKRTGEKVFLECVQDMDHENMFWYRQDPGLGLRLIYFSYDVKMKEKGDIPEGYSVSREKKERFSLILESASTNQTSMYLCASMGSANTIYFGEGSWLTVV.